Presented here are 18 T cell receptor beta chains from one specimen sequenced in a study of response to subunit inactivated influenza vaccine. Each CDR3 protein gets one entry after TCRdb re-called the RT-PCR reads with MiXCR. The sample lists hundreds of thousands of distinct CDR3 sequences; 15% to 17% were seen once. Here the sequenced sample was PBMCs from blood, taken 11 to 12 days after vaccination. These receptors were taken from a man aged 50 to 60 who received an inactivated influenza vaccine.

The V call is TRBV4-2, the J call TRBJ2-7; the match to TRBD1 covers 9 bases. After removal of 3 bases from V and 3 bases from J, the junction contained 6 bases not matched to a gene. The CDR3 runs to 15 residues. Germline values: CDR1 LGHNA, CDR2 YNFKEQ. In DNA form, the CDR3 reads TGTGCCAGCAGCCAGGGACAGGGACGCGGCTACGAGCAGTACTTC. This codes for CASSQGQGRGYEQYF.

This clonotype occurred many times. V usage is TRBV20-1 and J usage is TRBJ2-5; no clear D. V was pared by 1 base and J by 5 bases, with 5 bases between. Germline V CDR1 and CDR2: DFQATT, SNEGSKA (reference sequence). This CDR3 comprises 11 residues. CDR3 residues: CSARVWETQYF. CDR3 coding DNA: TGCAGTGCTAGAGTGTGGGAGACCCAGTACTTC.

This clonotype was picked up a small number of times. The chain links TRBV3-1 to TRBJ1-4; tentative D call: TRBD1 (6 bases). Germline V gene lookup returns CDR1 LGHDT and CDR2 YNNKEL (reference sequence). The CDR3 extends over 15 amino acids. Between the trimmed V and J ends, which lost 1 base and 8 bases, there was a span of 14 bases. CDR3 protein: CASSQAAGAREKLFF. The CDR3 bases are TGTGCCAGCAGCCAAGCGGCGGGGGCCAGGGAAAAACTGTTTTTT.

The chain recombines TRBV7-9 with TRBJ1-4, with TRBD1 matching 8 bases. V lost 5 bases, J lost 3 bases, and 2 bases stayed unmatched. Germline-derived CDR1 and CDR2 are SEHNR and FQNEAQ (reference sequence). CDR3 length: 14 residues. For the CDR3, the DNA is TGTGCCAGCAGCCACAGGGGGGCTAATGAAAAACTGTTTTTT. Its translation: CASSHRGANEKLFF.

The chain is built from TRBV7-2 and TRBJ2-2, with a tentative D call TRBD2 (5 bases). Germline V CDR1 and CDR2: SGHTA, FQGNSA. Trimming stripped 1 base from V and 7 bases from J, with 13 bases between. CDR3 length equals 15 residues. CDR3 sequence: CASSLVASSFGELFF. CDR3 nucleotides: TGTGCCAGCAGCTTAGTAGCTTCTAGCTTCGGGGAGCTGTTTTTT.

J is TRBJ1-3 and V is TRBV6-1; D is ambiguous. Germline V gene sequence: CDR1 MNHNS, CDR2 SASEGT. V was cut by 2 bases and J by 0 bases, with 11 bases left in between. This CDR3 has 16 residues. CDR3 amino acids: CASSEFRTASGNTIYF. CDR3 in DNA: TGTGCCAGCAGTGAATTCAGGACCGCCTCTGGAAACACCATATATTTT.

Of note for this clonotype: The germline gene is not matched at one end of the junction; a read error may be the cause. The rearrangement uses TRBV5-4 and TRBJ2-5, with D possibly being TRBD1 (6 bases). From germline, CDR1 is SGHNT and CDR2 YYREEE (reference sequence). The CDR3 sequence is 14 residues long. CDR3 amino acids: CASSSAGGQETQYF. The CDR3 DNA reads TGTGCCAGCAGCTCAGCTGGGGGCCAAGAGACCCAGTACTTT.

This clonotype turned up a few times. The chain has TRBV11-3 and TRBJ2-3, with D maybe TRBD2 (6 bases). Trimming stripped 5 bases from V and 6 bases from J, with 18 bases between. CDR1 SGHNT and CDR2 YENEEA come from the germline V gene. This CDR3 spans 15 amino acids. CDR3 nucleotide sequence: TGTGCCAGCAGCCCCTCGGGCGGGGAGTGGGATACGCAGTATTTT. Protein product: CASSPSGGEWDTQYF.

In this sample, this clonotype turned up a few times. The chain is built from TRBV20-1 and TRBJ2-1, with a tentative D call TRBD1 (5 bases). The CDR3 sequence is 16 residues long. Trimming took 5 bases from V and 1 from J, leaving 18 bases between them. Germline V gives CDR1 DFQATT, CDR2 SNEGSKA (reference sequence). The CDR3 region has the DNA TGCAGTGCTCGAACTCAGGGTCAGGAGTCCTACAATGAGCAGTTCTTC. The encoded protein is CSARTQGQESYNEQFF.

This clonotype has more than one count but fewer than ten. The CDR3 DNA follows: TGTGCCAGCAGCGGACTAGCGGGGGTCTTCAATGAGCAGTTCTTC. It encodes CASSGLAGVFNEQFF. The V call is TRBV3-1, the J call TRBJ2-1; TRBD2 aligns across 13 bases. CDR1 and CDR2 from the germline V gene are LGHDT and YNNKEL (reference sequence). CDR3 length: 15 residues. Germline trimming cut 5 bases from V and 6 bases from J; bases unmatched to any gene: 4.

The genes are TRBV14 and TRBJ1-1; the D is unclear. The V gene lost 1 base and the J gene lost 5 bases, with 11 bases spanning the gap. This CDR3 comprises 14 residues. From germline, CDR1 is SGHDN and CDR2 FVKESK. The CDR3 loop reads CASSQGQLWTEAFF. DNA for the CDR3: TGTGCCAGCAGCCAAGGCCAGTTGTGGACTGAAGCTTTCTTT.

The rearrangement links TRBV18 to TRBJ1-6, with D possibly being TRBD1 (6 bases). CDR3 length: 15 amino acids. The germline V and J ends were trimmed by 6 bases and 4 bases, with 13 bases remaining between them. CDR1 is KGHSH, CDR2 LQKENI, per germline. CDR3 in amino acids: CASSLTTGYNSPLHF. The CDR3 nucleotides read TGTGCCAGCTCCCTTACGACAGGATATAATTCACCCCTCCACTTT.

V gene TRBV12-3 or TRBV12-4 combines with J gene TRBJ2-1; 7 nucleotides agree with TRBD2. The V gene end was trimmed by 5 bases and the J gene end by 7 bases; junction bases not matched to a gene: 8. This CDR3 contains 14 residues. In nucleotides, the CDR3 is TGTGCCAGCAGTCTTCCCGGGACTAAAAATGAGCAGTTCTTC. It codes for CASSLPGTKNEQFF.

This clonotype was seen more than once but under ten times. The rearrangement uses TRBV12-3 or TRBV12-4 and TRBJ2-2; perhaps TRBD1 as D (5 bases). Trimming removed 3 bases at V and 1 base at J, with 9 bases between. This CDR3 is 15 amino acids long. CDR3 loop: CASSFSQGNTGELFF. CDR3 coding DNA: TGTGCCAGCAGTTTCAGCCAGGGGAACACCGGGGAGCTGTTTTTT.

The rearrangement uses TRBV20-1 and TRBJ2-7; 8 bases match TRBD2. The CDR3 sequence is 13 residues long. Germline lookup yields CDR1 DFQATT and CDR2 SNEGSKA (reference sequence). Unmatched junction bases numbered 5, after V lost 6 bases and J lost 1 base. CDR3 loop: CSATGGQSYEQYF. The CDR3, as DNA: TGCAGTGCAACGGGAGGGCAGTCCTACGAGCAGTACTTC.

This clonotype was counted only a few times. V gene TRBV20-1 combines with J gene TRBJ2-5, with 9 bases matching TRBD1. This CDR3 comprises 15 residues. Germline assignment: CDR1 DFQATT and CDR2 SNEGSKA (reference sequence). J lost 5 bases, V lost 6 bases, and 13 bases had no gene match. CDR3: CSAPRQTGGEETQYF. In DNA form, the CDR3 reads TGCAGTGCACCAAGGCAGACAGGGGGTGAGGAGACCCAGTACTTC.

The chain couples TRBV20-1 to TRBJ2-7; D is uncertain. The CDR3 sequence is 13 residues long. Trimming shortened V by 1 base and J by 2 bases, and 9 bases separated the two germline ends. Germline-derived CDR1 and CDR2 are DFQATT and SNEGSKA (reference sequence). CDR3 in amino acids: CSARGAGTYEQYF. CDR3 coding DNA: TGCAGTGCTAGAGGGGCAGGAACCTACGAGCAGTACTTC.

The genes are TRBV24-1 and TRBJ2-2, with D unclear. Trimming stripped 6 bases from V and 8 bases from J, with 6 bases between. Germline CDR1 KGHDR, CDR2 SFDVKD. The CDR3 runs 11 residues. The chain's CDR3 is CATSLKGELFF. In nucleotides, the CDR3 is TGTGCCACCAGTCTGAAAGGGGAGCTGTTTTTT.